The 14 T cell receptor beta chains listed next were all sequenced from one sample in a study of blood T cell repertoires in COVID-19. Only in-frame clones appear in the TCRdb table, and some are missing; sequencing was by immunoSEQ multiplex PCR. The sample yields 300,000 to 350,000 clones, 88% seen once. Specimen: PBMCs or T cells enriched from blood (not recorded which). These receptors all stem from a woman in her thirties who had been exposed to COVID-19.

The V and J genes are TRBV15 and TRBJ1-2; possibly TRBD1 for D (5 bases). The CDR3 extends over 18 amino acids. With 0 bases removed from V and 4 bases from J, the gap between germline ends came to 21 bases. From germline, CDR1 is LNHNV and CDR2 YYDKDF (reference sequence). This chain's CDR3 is CATSRDLARVAVSYGYTF. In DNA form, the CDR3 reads TGTGCCACCAGCAGAGATCTGGCCAGGGTGGCAGTGTCCTATGGCTACACCTTC.

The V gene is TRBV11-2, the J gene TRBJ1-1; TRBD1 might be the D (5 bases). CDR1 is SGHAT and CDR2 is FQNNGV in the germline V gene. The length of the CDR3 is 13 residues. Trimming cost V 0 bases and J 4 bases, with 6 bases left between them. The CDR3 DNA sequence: TGTGCCAGCAGCTTAGAGGGGGGCACTGAAGCTTTCTTT. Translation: CASSLEGGTEAFF.

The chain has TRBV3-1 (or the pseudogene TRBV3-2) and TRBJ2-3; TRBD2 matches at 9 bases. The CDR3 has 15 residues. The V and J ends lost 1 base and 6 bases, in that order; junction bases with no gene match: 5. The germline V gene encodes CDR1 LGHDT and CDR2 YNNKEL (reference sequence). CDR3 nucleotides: TGTGCCAGCAGCCAAGGTAGCGGGAGTTTTGATACGCAGTATTTT. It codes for CASSQGSGSFDTQYF.

This CDR3 reads CATGGAVQETQYF. The CDR3 DNA reads TGTGCCACCGGAGGAGCGGTGCAAGAGACCCAGTACTTC. J is TRBJ2-5 and V is TRBV10-3; the D gene is possibly TRBD2 (5 bases). CDR1 is ENHRY, CDR2 SYGVKD, per germline. Deletions cut 10 bases from V and 2 bases from J, with 14 bases between. This CDR3 is built from 13 residues.

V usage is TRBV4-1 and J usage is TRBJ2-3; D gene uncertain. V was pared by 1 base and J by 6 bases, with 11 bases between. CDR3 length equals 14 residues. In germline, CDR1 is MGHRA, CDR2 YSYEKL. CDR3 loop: CASSQGAPSDTQYF. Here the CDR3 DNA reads TGCGCCAGCAGCCAAGGGGCCCCGTCGGATACGCAGTATTTT.

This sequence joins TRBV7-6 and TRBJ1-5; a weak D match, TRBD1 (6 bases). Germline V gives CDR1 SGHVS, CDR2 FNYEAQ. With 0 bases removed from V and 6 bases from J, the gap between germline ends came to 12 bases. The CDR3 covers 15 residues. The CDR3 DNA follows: TGTGCCAGCAGCTTAGCGATAGGGGGGGGTCAGCCCCAGCATTTT. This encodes CASSLAIGGGQPQHF.

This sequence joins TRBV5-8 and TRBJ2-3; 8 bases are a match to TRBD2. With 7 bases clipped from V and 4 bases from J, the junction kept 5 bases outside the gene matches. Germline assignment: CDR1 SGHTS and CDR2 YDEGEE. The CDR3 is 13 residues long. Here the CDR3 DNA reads TGTGCCAGCCCAAGCGGGAGCGCAGATACGCAGTATTTT. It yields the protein CASPSGSADTQYF. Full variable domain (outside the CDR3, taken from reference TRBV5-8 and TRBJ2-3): EAGVTQSPTHLIKTRGQQATLRCSPISGHTSVYWYQQALGLGLQFLLWYDEGEERNRGNFPPRFSGRQFPNYSSELNVNALELEDSALYLCASPSGSADTQYFGPGTRLTVL.

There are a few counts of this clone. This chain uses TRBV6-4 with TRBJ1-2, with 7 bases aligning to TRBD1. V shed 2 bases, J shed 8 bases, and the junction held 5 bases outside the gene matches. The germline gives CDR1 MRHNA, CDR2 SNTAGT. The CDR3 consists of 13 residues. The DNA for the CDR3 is TGTGCCAGCAGTGACCCGAACAGGGGCGGCTACACCTTC. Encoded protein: CASSDPNRGGYTF.

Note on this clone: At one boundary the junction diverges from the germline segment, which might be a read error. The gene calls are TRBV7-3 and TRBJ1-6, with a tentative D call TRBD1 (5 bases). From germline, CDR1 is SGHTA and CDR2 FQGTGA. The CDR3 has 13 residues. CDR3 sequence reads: CASSLGGGSALHF. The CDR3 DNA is TGTGCCAGCAGCTTGGGGGGAGGTTCAGCCCTCCACTTT.

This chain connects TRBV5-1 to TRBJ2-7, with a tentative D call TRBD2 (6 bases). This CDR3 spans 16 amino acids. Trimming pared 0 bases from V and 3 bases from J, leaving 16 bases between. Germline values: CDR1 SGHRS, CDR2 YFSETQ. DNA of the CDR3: TGCGCCAGCAGCTTGGGTATCGGGAGTCCCCTCTACGAGCAGTACTTC. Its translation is CASSLGIGSPLYEQYF.

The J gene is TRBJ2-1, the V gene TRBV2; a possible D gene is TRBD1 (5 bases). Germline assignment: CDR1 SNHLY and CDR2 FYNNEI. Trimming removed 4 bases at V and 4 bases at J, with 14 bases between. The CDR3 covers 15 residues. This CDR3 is CASSGQLGAYNEQFF. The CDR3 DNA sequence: TGTGCCAGCAGTGGACAGCTAGGGGCTTACAATGAGCAGTTCTTC.

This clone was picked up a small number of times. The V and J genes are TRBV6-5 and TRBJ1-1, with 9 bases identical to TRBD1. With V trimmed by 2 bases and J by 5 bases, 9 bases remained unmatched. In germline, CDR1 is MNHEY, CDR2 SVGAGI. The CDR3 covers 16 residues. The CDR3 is CASSYGTGKVGTEAFF. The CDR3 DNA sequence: TGTGCCAGCAGTTACGGGACAGGGAAGGTAGGGACTGAAGCTTTCTTT.

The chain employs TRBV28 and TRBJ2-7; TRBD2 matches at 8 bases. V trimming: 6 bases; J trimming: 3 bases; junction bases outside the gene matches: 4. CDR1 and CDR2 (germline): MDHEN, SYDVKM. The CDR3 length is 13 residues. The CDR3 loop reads CASSIAGIYEQYF. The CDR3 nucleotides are TGTGCCAGCAGCATAGCGGGGATCTACGAGCAGTACTTC.

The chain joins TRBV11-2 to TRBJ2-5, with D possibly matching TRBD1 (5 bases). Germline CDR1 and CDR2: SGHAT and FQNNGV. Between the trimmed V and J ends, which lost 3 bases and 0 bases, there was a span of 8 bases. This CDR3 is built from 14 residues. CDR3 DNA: TGTGCCAGCAGCTTTCAGGGCCACCAAGAGACCCAGTACTTC. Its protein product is CASSFQGHQETQYF.